The clone carrying this T cell receptor beta chain was seen a few times. Its antigen is still unknown. This specimen comes from a study of vaccination effects on CD4 cells after COVID-19. The data were produced by immunoSEQ multiplex PCR, yet TCRdb's version contains in-frame clones alone and is incomplete. This sample has around 81,000 clones, with under 80% found just once. Antigen-specific CD4+ T cells were first expanded with viral peptide pools by the ViraFEST assay and only then sequenced. Investigators separated out CD4+ T cells once around 11 days of culture had passed. Participants were vaccinated with two doses of either the BNT162b2 or mRNA-1273 vaccine. The material sequenced was CD4+ T cells from PBMCs cultured with HCoV-OC43 spike peptides, taken after COVID-19 vaccination. The subset: HCoV-OC43 spike overlapping peptide pool stimulation. The origin of this receptor is a human donor who received a COVID-19 vaccine.

The CDR3 spells CASRNRDRVNTEAFF. CDR3 nucleotide sequence: TGTGCCAGCAGGAACCGGGACAGGGTGAACACTGAAGCTTTCTTT. V and J are TRBV27 and TRBJ1-1, with TRBD1 matching 9 bases. V lost 6 bases, J lost 0 bases, and 5 bases stayed unmatched. Germline V gene sequence: CDR1 MNHEY, CDR2 SMNVEV (reference sequence). The CDR3 contains 15 residues.